This T cell receptor (beta chain) is drawn from a study of blood T cell repertoires in COVID-19. Study information: Sources were T cells, B-cell-depleted T cells, or PBMCs; the material itself was cDNA or gDNA.

Per the germline V gene, CDR1 is SGHDN and CDR2 is FVKESK. The V end was cut by 1 base, the J end by 4 bases, with 3 bases between. CDR3 length: 12 amino acids. Clones were sequenced by immunoSEQ multiplex PCR, and TCRdb holds only the in-frame ones, with some missing. The data contain roughly 260,000 clones, more than 80% of them singletons. This rearrangement joins TRBV14 to TRBJ2-3, with unresolved D. The sequencing sample was made of peripheral blood. This clonotype was obtained from a woman in her 40s with acute or convalescent COVID-19. The CDR3 spells CASSQASDTQYF. The CDR3 DNA is TGTGCCAGCAGCCAAGCTTCAGATACGCAGTATTTT.